These T cell receptor beta chains were read from a single sample in a study of OX40 agonist ivuxolimab in advanced cancers. The method was immunoSEQ multiplex PCR; TCRdb's version includes in-frame clones alone and lacks a portion of them. The repertoire holds 100,000 or so clones, with about 96% as singletons. Sequenced here: CD4+ or CD8+ T cells sorted from blood, sampled in a trial of the OX40 agonist ivuxolimab. Source of these receptors: an adult with an advanced solid tumor such as melanoma, head and neck, liver or kidney cancer. Each CDR3 is given without its conserved first and last residue. Each record gives: V gene, clone size, J gene, CDR3 protein. Not every row has a clone size; where given, it reads once, few, many or a size class.

TRBV27,NA,TRBJ1-2,ASRGGLYGYT
TRBV19,NA,TRBJ2-3,ASTPRAGAGDTQY
TRBV28,once,TRBJ1-2,ASSPYFEGGQGYGYT
TRBV5-8,NA,TRBJ2-3,ASSPVDLAVQGDTQY
TRBV19,NA,TRBJ2-7,ASSQGTSYEQY
TRBV27,NA,TRBJ1-5,ASSLVGNQPQH
TRBV21-1,NA,TRBJ1-5,ASSKLGPAAQPQH
TRBV9,NA,TRBJ2-4,ASGGGAWGDKNIQY
TRBV7-3,NA,TRBJ1-6,ASSWDTGSPLH
TRBV10-1,NA,TRBJ2-7,ASSERAKAPYEQY
TRBV6-5,NA,TRBJ2-1,ASIQRNEQF
TRBV21-1,few,TRBJ1-5,ASSISGQIASNQPQH
TRBV4-3,NA,TRBJ2-1,ASSPRGSGSRNEQF
TRBV6-5,NA,TRBJ2-5,ASSKAGGQETQY
TRBV7-7,NA,TRBJ2-1,ASSLTASSYNEQF
TRBV6-5,NA,TRBJ1-5,ASSYSSNQPQH
TRBV9,NA,TRBJ2-5,ASSVEAGAQETQY
TRBV27,NA,TRBJ2-3,ASSSGTLNTDTQY
TRBV29-1,NA,TRBJ1-5,SVWDRNQPQH
TRBV7-6,NA,TRBJ2-2,ASLGVSGELF
TRBV6-5,NA,TRBJ2-3,ASSSLSTTDTQY
TRBV9,NA,TRBJ2-7,ASSTSGAGEQY
TRBV19,NA,TRBJ2-1,ASSILASEFEQF
TRBV5-1,NA,TRBJ2-1,ASSLKGQNEQF
TRBV4-3,NA,TRBJ1-1,ASSQGGKDTEAF
TRBV7-9,NA,TRBJ2-7,ASSPGDRAYEQY
TRBV9,once,TRBJ1-1,ASSVGWGQGDTEAF
TRBV29-1,NA,TRBJ2-2,SVQQGYTGELF
TRBV10-1,few,TRBJ2-2,ASTQLNPGAGKTGELF
TRBV7-9,NA,TRBJ2-7,ASSLAQLQGGYEQY
TRBV6-5,NA,TRBJ1-4,ASSYSSGRNEKLF